The T cell receptor (beta chain) under discussion was sequenced for a study of Ad26.COV2.S vaccination and SARS-CoV-2 variants. A note on this clone: The antigen remains unidentified.

Points from the study as a whole: Measurement of non-spike TCR breadth gave similar results in vaccine and placebo recipients. While placebo recipients had lower spike-specific TCR breadth, vaccine recipients had more. There was reportedly substantial breadth in spike-specific CD8+ and CD4+ T cell responses after vaccination.

Sequencing was performed with immunoSEQ multiplex PCR; in TCRdb, only in-frame clones are kept and a portion is missing. The sample contains about 350,000 clones, about 89% of which appear only once. The treatment denotes: some 20 received Ad26.COV2.S at low or high dose, single or two shots; about 5 received placebo; per-sample allocation not given. Samples came from day 63 after the first vaccine or placebo injection. An Ad26 vector was used to express Wuhan-strain SARS-CoV-2 spike as the vaccine. This clonotype was sampled from a person aged 18-60 years who received the Ad26.COV2.S COVID-19 vaccine or a placebo. This material consisted of peripheral blood, taken in a trial of Ad26.COV2.S vaccine versus placebo.

In nucleotides, the CDR3 is TGTGCCAGCAGGGACAGGGGGTCGGAGACCCAGTACTTC. Translation gives CASRDRGSETQYF. The J gene is TRBJ2-5, the V gene TRBV28; 10 positions agree with TRBD1. Per the germline V gene, CDR1 is MDHEN and CDR2 is SYDVKM. The CDR3 is 13 residues long. The V gene end was trimmed by 6 bases and the J gene end by 5 bases; junction bases not matched to a gene: 3.